The 2 T cell receptor beta chains given below trace back to one sample, sequenced in a study of blood T cells in healthy people across ages. It was with a sample-barcoded 5' primer and a J-beta primer mix that a second PCR of roughly 7 to 12 cycles was run. TCRdb reprocessed the 5' RACE reads with MiXCR, giving one entry per CDR3 protein. This sample yields 1.5 million to 2 million distinct CDR3 sequences, of which 49% are seen a single time; over 2% belongs to the top ten. Sequencing input: blood. The receptors were gathered from a woman between 40 and 55 years old in good health.

This clonotype was detected once. The genes are TRBV29-1 and TRBJ1-2, with 8 bases aligning to TRBD1. This CDR3 contains 13 residues. V shed 6 bases and J 5 bases; nucleotides not matched to a gene: 8. Germline assignment: CDR1 SQVTM and CDR2 ANQGSEA. CDR3 amino acids: CSVEPGGGYGYTF. CDR3 DNA sequence: TGCAGCGTCGAACCAGGGGGCGGTTATGGCTACACCTTC.

Details on this clonotype: Being one base from a much bigger clone, this may be a read error. The chain carries TRBV28 and TRBJ2-1; possibly TRBD2 for D (6 bases). The V end was cut by 8 bases, the J end by 9 bases, with 23 bases between. The CDR3 has 15 amino acids. Per germline, CDR1 MDHEN and CDR2 SYDVKM. The CDR3 loop is CASFNRGGESSEQFF. The CDR3 coding sequence is TGTGCCAGCTTTAATCGGGGCGGGGAGTCCAGTGAGCAGTTCTTC.